The text below deals with one T cell receptor beta chain. Its antigen is not identified. This entry comes from a study of T cell responses to AZD1222 COVID-19 vaccine. Study background: Second-dose schedules of about 4 or about 12 weeks were combined.

Overall study findings and caveats: Spike was spanned by vaccine-associated CD4 TCRs, with dominance at 160-218 and 743-854. Reportedly, nearly half the spike-specific TCRs target unmutated variant regions. Baseline serology detected seropositivity in only five to seven AZD1222 recipients.

The repertoire was sequenced with immunoSEQ multiplex PCR; TCRdb's copy has only in-frame clones and lacks some. The sample shows some 140,000 clones, around 90% of them seen only once. The CDR3 totals 15 residues. Germline assignment: CDR1 SGHTA and CDR2 FQGNSA. V lost 1 base and J 5 bases, leaving 14 bases between the germline ends. The sequences come from peripheral blood, collected on day 0 of AZD1222 vaccination. This TCR came from an adult in good health. The chain recombines TRBV7-2 with TRBJ1-2; D may be TRBD1 (6 bases). The CDR3 loop reads CASSLEWTALYGYTF. Written as DNA, the CDR3 is TGTGCCAGCAGCTTAGAATGGACAGCATTATATGGCTACACCTTC.